The 23 T cell receptor beta chains in this list originate from one sample, sequenced in a study of T-cell memory formation after mild COVID-19. MiXCR, applied by TCRdb to the 5' RACE reads, yields one record per CDR3 protein. This sample has hundreds of thousands of distinct CDR3 sequences; approximately 18% occur once, and the top ten carry roughly 12%. Sequenced sample: PBMCs or a T cell subset sorted from them (not recorded which). Receptors were obtained from an adult woman who had mild COVID-19 (a few samples of this study predate the infection). Cell type and time point are not known.

The chain couples TRBV5-1 to TRBJ2-5; D gene ambiguous. The CDR3 extends over 15 amino acids. Germline loops: CDR1 SGHRS, CDR2 YFSETQ. The germline V and J ends were trimmed by 0 bases and 4 bases, with 13 bases remaining between them. The CDR3 reads CASSLDGQVGETQYF. In DNA form, the CDR3 reads TGCGCCAGCAGCTTGGATGGGCAGGTGGGAGAGACCCAGTACTTC.

The chain recombines TRBV4-1 with TRBJ2-7; D gene uncertain. This CDR3 is built from 15 residues. Trimming removed 1 base from V and 5 bases from J, with 15 bases in between. Germline CDR1 reads MGHRA; CDR2 reads YSYEKL. Here the CDR3 DNA reads TGCGCCAGCAGCCAAGTTTCCCTCGTAGAAAACGAGCAGTACTTC. Translation gives CASSQVSLVENEQYF.

V is TRBV4-1 and J is TRBJ2-1, with unresolved D. Germline V lookup: CDR1 MGHRA, CDR2 YSYEKL. The CDR3 has 13 residues. Between the trimmed V and J ends, which lost 1 base and 5 bases, there was a span of 6 bases. The CDR3 reads CASSQADNNEQFF. The CDR3, as DNA: TGCGCCAGCAGCCAAGCCGATAACAATGAGCAGTTCTTC.

The sample holds a few counts of this clonotype. The genes are TRBV9 and TRBJ1-5; TRBD1 is a possible D gene (6 bases). Trimming shortened V by 4 bases and J by 0 bases, and 14 bases separated the two germline ends. CDR1 is SGDLS, CDR2 YYNGEE, per germline. This CDR3 is 16 amino acids long. The chain's CDR3 is CASSPRTVDSNQPQHF. CDR3 sequence (DNA): TGTGCCAGCAGCCCGCGGACAGTGGATAGCAATCAGCCCCAGCATTTT.

The gene calls are TRBV11-2 and TRBJ2-1; D is perhaps TRBD1 (6 bases). Germline assignment: CDR1 SGHAT and CDR2 FQNNGV. The V gene lost 2 bases and the J gene lost 0 bases, with 14 bases spanning the gap. The CDR3 totals 17 residues. CDR3 coding DNA: TGTGCCAGCAGCTTACGATCACAGGGCCTCTCCTACAATGAGCAGTTCTTC. Protein product: CASSLRSQGLSYNEQFF.

The chain couples TRBV7-9 to TRBJ1-5, with D uncertain. Trimming pared 1 base from V and 0 bases from J, leaving 10 bases between. The V gene's germline CDR1 is SEHNR and CDR2 FQNEAQ (reference sequence). This CDR3 spans 16 amino acids. This CDR3 is CASSLEEINSNQPQHF. In DNA form, the CDR3 reads TGTGCCAGCAGCTTAGAGGAGATTAATAGCAATCAGCCCCAGCATTTT.

The V call is TRBV7-3, the J call TRBJ2-3, with D tentatively TRBD1 (6 bases). The germline V gene has CDR1 SGHTA and CDR2 FQGTGA. This CDR3 contains 12 residues. Between the trimmed V and J ends, which lost 2 bases and 9 bases, there was a span of 9 bases. The CDR3 region is CASSLQGPTQYF. The DNA of the CDR3 is TGTGCCAGCAGCTTACAGGGGCCAACGCAGTATTTT.

V gene TRBV20-1 combines with J gene TRBJ2-7; D ambiguous. This CDR3 spans 17 amino acids. V lost 0 bases and J 2 bases, leaving 20 bases between the germline ends. CDR1 is DFQATT, CDR2 SNEGSKA, per germline (reference sequence). CDR3 sequence: CSARDSQKQISPYEQYF. CDR3 sequence (DNA): TGCAGTGCTAGAGATAGTCAGAAGCAGATAAGCCCCTACGAGCAGTACTTC.

This clonotype has only a few counts. The chain couples TRBV7-2 to TRBJ2-3; 9 positions match TRBD2. The CDR3 covers 16 residues. In germline, CDR1 is SGHTA, CDR2 FQGNSA. V shed 5 bases and J 3 bases; nucleotides not matched to a gene: 9. The CDR3 nucleotides are TGTGCCAGCAGCAAAGTAGCGGGAGCTAGGACAGATACGCAGTATTTT. It encodes CASSKVAGARTDTQYF.

This clonotype was seen more than once but under ten times. This rearrangement joins TRBV7-6 to TRBJ2-5; TRBD1 matches 7 bases. Germline trimming cut 5 bases from V and 2 bases from J; bases unmatched to any gene: 14. Germline V gene data show CDR1 as SGHVS and CDR2 as FNYEAQ. The CDR3 runs 17 residues. Written as DNA, the CDR3 is TGTGCCAGCAGCCTATATCCGGGACAGTCTCGTCAAGAGACCCAGTACTTC. It translates to CASSLYPGQSRQETQYF.

A few counts support this clonotype. V usage is TRBV9 and J usage is TRBJ2-3, with D unclear. The germline V and J ends were trimmed by 3 bases and 6 bases, with 8 bases remaining between them. Germline V gene lookup returns CDR1 SGDLS and CDR2 YYNGEE. This CDR3 is 12 amino acids long. The CDR3 DNA sequence: TGTGCCAGCAGCGCTTCTTTCGATACGCAGTATTTT. Protein sequence: CASSASFDTQYF.

The chain joins TRBV27 to TRBJ1-1; tentatively, D is TRBD1 (5 bases). The CDR3 is 13 amino acids. Germline-derived CDR1 and CDR2 are MNHEY and SMNVEV (reference sequence). Trimming removed 5 bases at V and 3 bases at J, with 10 bases between. The DNA of the CDR3 is TGTGCCAGCAGTGCACAGGCGTACACTGAAGCTTTCTTT. Residues: CASSAQAYTEAFF.

The J gene is TRBJ1-1, the V gene TRBV7-9; no clear D. Germline CDR1 reads SEHNR; CDR2 reads FQNEAQ (reference sequence). CDR3 length: 12 amino acids. Between the trimmed V and J ends, which lost 2 bases and 6 bases, there was a span of 7 bases. The CDR3 nucleotides are TGTGCCAGCAGCTTATCTAGTGCTGAAGCTTTCTTT. It encodes CASSLSSAEAFF.

A few counts support this clonotype. J is TRBJ1-1 and V is TRBV29-1, with 9 bases aligning to TRBD1. This CDR3 has 12 residues. Germline loops: CDR1 SQVTM, CDR2 ANQGSEA. The junction had 5 bases not matched to a gene; V was cut back by 6 bases and J by 6 bases. CDR3 nucleotide sequence: TGCAGCGTAGCACAGGGGGCGTCTGAAGCTTTCTTT. It codes for CSVAQGASEAFF. Drawing the rest from reference TRBV29-1 and TRBJ1-1, the complete variable domain is SAVISQKPSRDICQRGTSLTIQCQVDSQVTMMFWYRQQPGQSLTLIATANQGSEATYESGFVIDKFPISRPNLTFSTLTVSNMSPEDSSIYLCSVAQGASEAFFGQGTRLTVV.

The genes are TRBV5-1 and TRBJ1-2; D is unresolved. There are 14 residues in the CDR3. Trimming removed 0 bases at V and 2 bases at J, with 8 bases between. Looked up from germline, CDR1 is SGHRS and CDR2 is YFSETQ. CDR3 in amino acids: CASSLVATNYGYTF. CDR3 DNA: TGCGCCAGCAGCTTGGTTGCGACAAACTATGGCTACACCTTC.

The V gene is TRBV5-1, the J gene TRBJ1-2; D unresolved. The CDR3 loop spans 13 amino acids. With 4 bases removed from V and 7 bases from J, the gap between germline ends came to 14 bases. Germline loops: CDR1 SGHRS, CDR2 YFSETQ. CDR3 amino acids: CASSEDLPGGYTF. In nucleotides, the CDR3 is TGCGCCAGCAGCGAGGACCTTCCGGGTGGCTACACCTTC.

The chain employs TRBV18 and TRBJ2-1; 9 bases fit TRBD1. The germline CDR1 and CDR2 sequences are KGHSH and LQKENI. This CDR3 is 14 amino acids long. V lost 3 bases to trimming and J lost 9 bases; unmatched junction nucleotides: 6. CDR3 sequence reads: CASSPGQGVGEQFF. The CDR3 DNA reads TGTGCCAGCTCACCGGGACAGGGCGTAGGTGAGCAGTTCTTC. The full variable domain, in which reference TRBV18 and TRBJ2-1 provide the parts outside the CDR3, is NAGVMQNPRHLVRRRGQEARLRCSPMKGHSHVYWYRQLPEEGLKFMVYLQKENIIDESGMPKERFSAEFPKEGPSILRIQQVVRGDSAAYFCASSPGQGVGEQFFGPGTRLTVL.

This clonotype was detected a few times. The chain joins TRBV6-2 or TRBV6-3 to TRBJ2-4, with 7 positions matching TRBD2. The V gene end was trimmed by 4 bases and the J gene end by 8 bases; junction bases not matched to a gene: 11. The CDR3 covers 15 residues. Germline assignment: CDR1 MNHEY and CDR2 SVGEGT. The CDR3 DNA sequence: TGTGCCAGCAGTTTCATGCGGGGGAAGATAGACATTCAGTACTTC. This gives the protein CASSFMRGKIDIQYF.

This chain joins TRBV6-5 and TRBJ2-7; TRBD2 aligns across 7 bases. V shed 6 bases and J 6 bases; nucleotides not matched to a gene: 11. CDR3 length: 14 amino acids. CDR1 MNHEY and CDR2 SVGAGI come from the germline V gene. The CDR3: CASRIWTSSGEQYF. In nucleotides, the CDR3 is TGTGCCAGCAGGATCTGGACTAGTTCGGGCGAGCAGTACTTC.

This clonotype was recorded a few times. The chain has TRBV6-6 and TRBJ2-7; 10 bases map to TRBD1. The ends lost 0 bases at V and 6 bases at J; junction bases unmatched: 5. The CDR3 consists of 15 residues. Germline CDR1 is MNHNY and CDR2 is SVGAGI (reference sequence). CDR3 DNA sequence: TGTGCCAGCAGTTACTCAGGGACAGGGGAGGGCGAGCAGTACTTC. Translating it yields CASSYSGTGEGEQYF.

V usage is TRBV7-9 and J usage is TRBJ2-3; D is unclear. V was pared by 2 bases and J by 2 bases, with 8 bases between. CDR1 is SEHNR and CDR2 is FQNEAQ in the germline V gene (reference sequence). The CDR3 is made up of 14 amino acids. As DNA, the CDR3 is TGTGCCAGCAGCTTAAACAGCCTCACAGATACGCAGTATTTT. This codes for CASSLNSLTDTQYF.

This chain connects TRBV13 to TRBJ1-2; no clear D gene. V lost 5 bases to trimming and J lost 4 bases, with 8 bases between them. Germline V lookup: CDR1 PRHDT, CDR2 FYEKMQ (reference sequence). CDR3 length equals 12 residues. CDR3 coding DNA: TGTGCCAGCAGCGTTCAGGCCTATGGCTACACCTTC. It yields the protein CASSVQAYGYTF.

Note on this clonotype: This may stem from a read error, because a much larger clone lies one nucleotide away. This chain joins TRBV3-1 and TRBJ1-1, with TRBD1 matching over 7 bases. Per the germline V gene, CDR1 is LGHDT and CDR2 is YNNKEL (reference sequence). The CDR3 extends over 14 amino acids. The CDR3 spells CASSRDRVGTEAYF. CDR3 DNA sequence: TGTGCCAGCAGTCGAGACAGGGTAGGGACTGAAGCTTACTTT.